The rows below give T cell receptor beta chains drawn from one sample of a study of long-term antiretroviral therapy in people with HIV. Sequencing was performed with immunoSEQ multiplex PCR; in TCRdb, only in-frame clones are kept and a portion is missing. The sample lists approximately 22,000 clones, around four fifths occurring once. Sequencing was performed on unsorted PBMCs, taken 1.9 years after starting antiretroviral therapy. The receptors stem from a woman aged 45-65 years with HIV. CDR3s include the opening cysteine and the closing phenylalanine or tryptophan.

V: TRBV7-2
J: TRBJ2-3
CDR3: CASSLNGAGTDTQYF

V: TRBV5-1
J: TRBJ1-6
CDR3: CASSPNRDRGFHNSPLHF

V: TRBV18
J: TRBJ2-7
CDR3: CASSTRGSRYEQYF

V: TRBV28
J: TRBJ1-5
CDR3: CASRGPYSNQPQHF

V: TRBV7-9
J: TRBJ2-5
CDR3: CASSLGTSGETQYF

V: TRBV28
J: TRBJ2-4
CDR3: CASSSGRKNIQYF

V: TRBV14
J: TRBJ2-7
CDR3: CASSLGGGFYEQYF

V: TRBV2
J: TRBJ1-2
CDR3: CASSDYYGYTF

V: TRBV10-3
J: TRBJ2-3
CDR3: CAISASGRDTQYF

V: TRBV29-1
J: TRBJ2-3
CDR3: CSVLHLSTDTQYF

V: TRBV7-2
J: TRBJ2-7
CDR3: CASSLKLRRYEQYF

V: TRBV7-3
J: TRBJ2-5
CDR3: CASSMSRQETQYF

V: TRBV5-8
J: TRBJ1-4
CDR3: CASSLEGSNEKLFF

V: TRBV7-3
J: TRBJ1-1
CDR3: CASSSQGGGNTEAFF

V: TRBV7-2
J: TRBJ2-7
CDR3: CASSLRVGYEQYF

V: TRBV7-9
J: TRBJ1-2
CDR3: CASSPLPGTPAGGGYTF

V: TRBV30
J: TRBJ2-6
CDR3: CAFGQGSGANVLTF

V: TRBV2
J: TRBJ1-1
CDR3: CASRRGSGGTEAFF

V: TRBV19
J: TRBJ1-3
CDR3: CASKAFSGNTIYF

V: TRBV30
J: TRBJ1-1
CDR3: CAWVPQGRGDFEAFF

V: TRBV30
J: TRBJ2-5
CDR3: CAWSLGSGSGEETQYF

V: TRBV18
J: TRBJ2-2
CDR3: CASSPLAENTGELFF

V: TRBV30
J: TRBJ1-1
CDR3: CAWSVWRGRGTEAFF

V: TRBV5-6
J: TRBJ2-5
CDR3: CASSPEPSSTWETQYF

V: TRBV28
J: TRBJ2-7
CDR3: CASSIDWTGAWEQYF

V: TRBV5-1
J: TRBJ1-1
CDR3: CASSPELFNTEAFF

V: TRBV9
J: TRBJ2-1
CDR3: CASSEGQGVLNEQFF

V: TRBV5-1
J: TRBJ1-1
CDR3: CASTFVQGGSTEAFF

V: TRBV7-6
J: TRBJ1-1
CDR3: CASSLGGTGAFF

V: TRBV4-2
J: TRBJ1-1
CDR3: CASSQDRDTEAFF

V: TRBV10-1
J: TRBJ2-5
CDR3: CASRGDRVEEGKETQYF

V: TRBV7-9
J: TRBJ1-1
CDR3: CASSPGGTEAFF

V: TRBV5-8
J: TRBJ2-7
CDR3: CASSRGPLGSYEQYF

V: TRBV6-5
J: TRBJ2-1
CDR3: CASSFSLSSYNEQFF

V: TRBV6-5
J: TRBJ2-7
CDR3: CASSFLGTGGYEQYF

V: TRBV7-2
J: TRBJ2-7
CDR3: CASSPPHRDRFVSEQYF

V: TRBV29-1
J: TRBJ2-7
CDR3: CSVGTDYEQYF

V: TRBV23-1
J: TRBJ1-5
CDR3: CASPNRTYNQPQHF

V: TRBV5-1
J: TRBJ1-1
CDR3: CASSFDRAAAEAFF

V: TRBV5-4
J: TRBJ2-7
CDR3: CASSLRTSGYEQYF

V: TRBV10-3
J: TRBJ1-2
CDR3: CAISESGNPGQIYGYTF

V: TRBV30
J: TRBJ1-1
CDR3: CAWSVLDRTMNTEAFF

V: TRBV29-1
J: TRBJ2-2
CDR3: CSVRTTNTGELFF

V: TRBV6-6
J: TRBJ2-5
CDR3: CASSYFAGGTSQYF

V: TRBV15
J: TRBJ1-5
CDR3: CATSRDPGANQPQHF

V: TRBV6-1
J: TRBJ1-4
CDR3: CASAPTGAHFEKLFF

V: TRBV5-1
J: TRBJ2-1
CDR3: CASSLASGDRGHEQFF

V: TRBV4-3
J: TRBJ1-3
CDR3: CASSQEPSSGNTIYF

V: TRBV6-6
J: TRBJ1-6
CDR3: CASSYRSTGYNSPLHF

V: TRBV5-6
J: TRBJ1-4
CDR3: CASSYRHMGATNEKLFF